This T cell receptor (beta chain) was recorded in a study of long-term antiretroviral therapy in people with HIV. Study-level results: Older ART regimens were possibly in use when the blood was collected between the mid-2000s and the late 2010s.

In regard to this clone: Antigen unknown.

The immunoSEQ assay was v3.0, run at survey level. Clones were sequenced by immunoSEQ multiplex PCR, and TCRdb holds only the in-frame ones, with some missing. The sample records roughly 35,000 clones, about 93% being singletons. The cryopreserved samples used held roughly 1-10 million PBMC prior to extraction of DNA. Sequencing was performed on unsorted PBMCs, taken around 5 years after starting antiretroviral therapy. The sequence was collected from a woman aged 45-59 years with HIV.

The CDR3 loop reads CASKGQDPYEQYF. The CDR3 coding sequence is TGTGCCAGCAAAGGACAGGATCCCTACGAGCAGTACTTC. The chain is built from TRBV5-6 and TRBJ2-7; 7 nucleotides agree with TRBD1. CDR1 and CDR2 (germline): SGHDT, YYEEEE. There are 13 residues in the CDR3. V shed 6 bases, J shed 2 bases, and the junction held 5 bases outside the gene matches. Full variable domain (remainder filled in from reference TRBV5-6 and TRBJ2-7): DAGVTQSPTHLIKTRGQQVTLRCSPKSGHDTVSWYQQALGQGPQFIFQYYEEEERQRGNFPDRFSGHQFPNYSSELNVNALLLGDSALYLCASKGQDPYEQYFGPGTRLTVT.